A selection of T cell receptor beta chains follows, all from one sample in a study of Ad26.COV2.S vaccination and SARS-CoV-2 variants. The assay was immunoSEQ multiplex PCR, and TCRdb's table has in-frame clones only and misses some. The table has about 350,000 clones, 88% seen once; the top ten hold roughly 6%. Sequences were derived from peripheral blood, sampled in a trial of Ad26.COV2.S vaccine versus placebo. The source of these receptors is a person between 18 and 60 years old who received the Ad26.COV2.S COVID-19 vaccine or a placebo. The CDR3 runs from the conserved cysteine through the conserved F or W. The D gene is left open where the match is weak. For some rows the clone size is stated as once, few or many, or as a class when expanded; others skip it.

cdr3_aa	cdr3_nt	clone_size	j_call	v_call	d_call
CASSFDTSYEQYF	TGTGCCAGCAGCTTCGACACCTCCTACGAGCAGTACTTC	-	TRBJ2-7	TRBV7-2	-
CASSLAGGRDTQYF	TGTGCCAGCAGCTTAGCCGGGGGCCGAGATACGCAGTATTTT	-	TRBJ2-3	TRBV7-9	-
CASSPIGIAEAFF	TGTGCCAGCAGCCCCATCGGGATCGCTGAAGCTTTCTTT	-	TRBJ1-1	TRBV5-8	-
CAWSWGQRTGELFF	TGTGCCTGGAGTTGGGGACAGCGCACCGGGGAGCTGTTTTTT	-	TRBJ2-2	TRBV30	TRBD1
CASSQDRGRDTYNYGYTF	TGCGCCAGCAGCCAAGATCGGGGGAGAGACACTTATAACTATGGCTACACCTTC	-	TRBJ1-2	TRBV4-3	-
CASSPTGGRTEAFF	TGCGCCAGCAGCCCAACAGGGGGCCGTACTGAAGCTTTCTTT	-	TRBJ1-1	TRBV4-3	TRBD1
CASSPPSGVGSYNEQFF	TGTGCCAGCTCACCACCCTCCGGGGTTGGGTCCTACAATGAGCAGTTCTTC	once	TRBJ2-1	TRBV18	-
CASLKGVGTYEQYF	TGTGCCAGCCTTAAAGGGGTAGGGACCTACGAGCAGTACTTC	-	TRBJ2-7	TRBV6-5	-
CASSPIQSNQPQHF	TGTGCCAGCTCACCAATACAGAGCAATCAGCCCCAGCATTTT	-	TRBJ1-5	TRBV18	-
CASSGATEDQNTEAFF	TGTGCCAGCAGTGGAGCGACCGAAGACCAGAACACTGAAGCTTTCTTT	-	TRBJ1-1	TRBV6-1	-
CASSAHSGREYTGELFF	TGTGCCAGCAGCGCACATAGCGGGAGAGAGTACACCGGGGAGCTGTTTTTT	-	TRBJ2-2	TRBV9	TRBD2
CASSSRDLRGYTF	TGTGCCAGCAGCTCCCGGGACCTTCGGGGCTACACCTTC	-	TRBJ1-2	TRBV7-2	-
CASSLWPGIAGGSDTGELFF	TGCGCCAGCAGCTTGTGGCCCGGCATAGCGGGAGGGTCGGACACCGGGGAGCTGTTTTTT	-	TRBJ2-2	TRBV5-1	TRBD2
CASSSRNEKLFF	TGTGCCAGCAGTTCCAGAAATGAAAAACTGTTTTTT	-	TRBJ1-4	TRBV27	-
CASSLPRSGAEAFF	TGTGCCAGCAGTTTACCACGATCGGGCGCTGAAGCTTTCTTT	-	TRBJ1-1	TRBV27	-
CASSYSIGLSGARGRPQHF	TGTGCCAGCAGTTACTCGATCGGCCTGTCTGGGGCCCGAGGTCGGCCCCAGCATTTT	-	TRBJ1-5	TRBV6-2/TRBV6-3	-
CASSPTGTKEQYF	TGTGCCAGCAGCCCGACAGGGACAAAGGAGCAGTACTTC	-	TRBJ2-7	TRBV5-6	TRBD1
CASSLSLVDLETQYF	TGTGCCAGCAGCTTATCGCTGGTAGACTTGGAGACCCAGTACTTC	-	TRBJ2-5	TRBV7-9	-
CASSYIPGWDTRYF	TGTGCCAGCAGTTATATCCCTGGATGGGATACGCGGTATTTT	once	TRBJ2-3	TRBV6-6	-
CASSPGSRLFYEQYF	TGTGCCAGCAGCCCTGGATCAAGGCTATTCTACGAGCAGTACTTC	many	TRBJ2-7	TRBV14	-
CASSQDGYEQYF	TGCGCCAGCAGCCAAGACGGGTACGAGCAGTACTTC	-	TRBJ2-7	TRBV4-1	-
CASSPPRFYGYTF	TGTGCCAGCAGTCCCCCCCGATTTTATGGCTACACCTTC	-	TRBJ1-2	TRBV28	-
CASSQRTTNSYEQYF	TGTGCCAGCAGCCAGAGGACTACGAACTCCTACGAGCAGTACTTC	few	TRBJ2-7	TRBV4-2	-
CASRMDRGLNTEAFF	TGTGCCAGCAGGATGGACAGGGGACTGAACACTGAAGCTTTCTTT	once	TRBJ1-1	TRBV27	TRBD1
CASRVGSSYNEQFF	TGTGCCAGCAGGGTCGGGAGCTCCTACAATGAGCAGTTCTTC	-	TRBJ2-1	TRBV27	-
CASSLSVLAPGSNQPQHF	TGTGCCAGCAGCTTGTCGGTTCTTGCTCCCGGCAGCAATCAGCCCCAGCATTTT	-	TRBJ1-5	TRBV5-5	-